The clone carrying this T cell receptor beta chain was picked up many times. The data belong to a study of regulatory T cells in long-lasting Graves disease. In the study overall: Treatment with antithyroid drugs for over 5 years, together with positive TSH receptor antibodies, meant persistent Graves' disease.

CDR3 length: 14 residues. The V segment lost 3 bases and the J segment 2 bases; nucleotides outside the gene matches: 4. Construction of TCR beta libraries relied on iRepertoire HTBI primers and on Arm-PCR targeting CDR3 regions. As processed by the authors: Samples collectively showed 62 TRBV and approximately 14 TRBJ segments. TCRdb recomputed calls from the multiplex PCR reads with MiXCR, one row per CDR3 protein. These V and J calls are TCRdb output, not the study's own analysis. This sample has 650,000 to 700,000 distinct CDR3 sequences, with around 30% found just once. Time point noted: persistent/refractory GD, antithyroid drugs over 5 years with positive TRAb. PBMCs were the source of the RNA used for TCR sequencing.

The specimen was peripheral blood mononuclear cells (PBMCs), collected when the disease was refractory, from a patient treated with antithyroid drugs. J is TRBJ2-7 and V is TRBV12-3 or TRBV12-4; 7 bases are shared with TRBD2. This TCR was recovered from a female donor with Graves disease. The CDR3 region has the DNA TGTGCCAGCAGTTTGGGGCTAGCGGCCTACGAGCAGTACTTC. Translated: CASSLGLAAYEQYF.